This section outlines one T cell receptor beta chain sequence together with its context. This clone's antigen is unknown. No base-level quality is on record; no much larger clone is a single base apart. Library preparation used PCR. These reads were obtained on an Illumina HiSeq 2500. TCR library preparation used molecular barcoding, with unique molecular identifiers applied to normalize quantification of the TCRbeta repertoire. TCRdb reanalyzed the raw reads on its own, using fastp at Q25 for trimming and MiXCR for clone calling, and kept in-frame beta chains. All rows with the same CDR3 protein become a single entry with the most common DNA and genes. Within this sample are some 200,000 distinct CDR3 sequences, with about 8.2% of them counted one time only. The ten largest clonotypes hold roughly 36% of the sample. This sample was taken from a study of T-cell reconstitution after alpha-beta-depleted transplantation in children (dated by TCRdb to the mid-2010s). Some background on the complete study: T-cell immune reconstitution after TCRalphabeta/CD19-depleted allogeneic hematopoietic cell transplantation in children was quantitatively tracked in the study by means of TCR repertoire profiling. Findings and caveats that apply to the study as a whole: The frequencies of hyperexpanded clones fell over the following months, and after one year, T-cell counts and TCRbeta diversity were mostly attributed to newly produced T cells. The apparently early alphabetaT-cell count recovery about two months after transplant was reportedly dependent on only several hundred rapidly expanded clones derived from non-depleted graft cells. In some patients, the high TCRbeta diversity seen at day 60 was put down to recipient T cells and intrathymic progenitors that had survived conditioning.

The treatment or condition label here, explained by the study, means: allogeneic hematopoietic cell transplantation with graft depleted of TCRalphabeta T cells and CD19 B cells. The transplant recipients were children given TCRalphabeta/CD19-depleted allogeneic hematopoietic cell grafts. The CDR3 sequence holds 15 residues, the cysteine and phenylalanine included. The retained sequence is limited to the CDR3, 45 bases, with the frame set at the first base. CDR1 and CDR2 (SGHTA, FQGNSA) derive from the germline V gene. Here V drops 6 bases and J drops 4 bases, and the junction holds 4 bases not matched to any gene.

The sample here was PBMCs, mostly from graft donor cells, taken 360 days after TCRalphabeta/CD19-depleted stem cell transplant. This receptor was taken from a male patient between 2 and 9 years old who had a stem cell transplant for acute myeloid leukemia, so the T cells may come from the graft donor. Recombination connected TRBV7-2 to TRBJ2-1; a stretch of 12 junction bases matches TRBD2. The DNA sequence is TGTGCCAGCAGTAGGACTAGCGGGGATTACAATGAGCAGTTCTTC. Its protein is CASSRTSGDYNEQFF.